A single sample is the source of the 30 T cell receptor beta chains below, sequenced in a study of shared clonotypes between healthy human individuals. Clones were read by immunoSEQ multiplex PCR, and TCRdb kept only the in-frame ones, dropping some. Here the sample spans around 1.6 million clones, around 98% being singletons. Input material: naive CD4+ T cells sorted from blood. As to subset: CD45RA+ positively selected. Receptors originate from a young man in good health.

V gene TRBV19 combines with J gene TRBJ1-1; D ambiguous. The V gene lost 6 bases and the J gene lost 2 bases, with 10 bases spanning the gap. The germline gives CDR1 LNHDA, CDR2 SQIVND (reference sequence). The CDR3 extends over 13 amino acids. The CDR3 here is CASSRRENTEAFF. DNA for the CDR3: TGTGCCAGTAGCCGACGGGAAAACACTGAAGCTTTCTTT.

The chain uses TRBV4-1 and TRBJ2-3, with 8 nucleotides matching TRBD2. The CDR3 runs 16 residues. Trimming removed 2 bases from V and 1 base from J; junction bases left unmatched: 5. Germline V gives CDR1 MGHRA, CDR2 YSYEKL. In nucleotides, the CDR3 is TGCGCCAGCAGCCAACGGCGGGGGGAACGCACAGATACGCAGTATTTT. As protein: CASSQRRGERTDTQYF.

The J gene is TRBJ2-7, the V gene TRBV6-1, with TRBD1 matching 8 bases. The CDR3 has 13 residues. Germline V gives CDR1 MNHNS, CDR2 SASEGT. Unmatched junction bases numbered 7, after V lost 7 bases and J lost 5 bases. CDR3 amino acids: CASTWDRLDEQYF. The CDR3 DNA reads as TGTGCCAGCACCTGGGACAGGCTCGACGAGCAGTACTTC.

The chain combines TRBV5-1 with TRBJ1-1; D not resolved. This CDR3 region has 16 residues. The V gene's germline CDR1 is SGHRS and CDR2 YFSETQ. V gave up 0 bases and J gave up 8 bases, with 20 bases separating them. The CDR3 region is CASSLVWERPIREAFF. Written as DNA, the CDR3 is TGCGCCAGCAGCTTGGTATGGGAGCGCCCGATTCGCGAAGCTTTCTTT.

V and J are TRBV7-9 and TRBJ2-2, with D possibly matching TRBD1 (5 bases). Germline assignment: CDR1 SEHNR and CDR2 FQNEAQ (reference sequence). With 6 bases removed from V and 5 bases from J, the gap between germline ends came to 13 bases. The CDR3 extends over 14 amino acids. CDR3 amino acids: CASSYLGETGELFF. CDR3 bases: TGTGCCAGCAGTTATTTAGGGGAAACCGGGGAGCTGTTTTTT.

The CDR3 DNA is TGTGCCAGCAAACAGGGCCAGGTCTACGAGCAGTACTTC. It encodes CASKQGQVYEQYF. J is TRBJ2-7 and V is TRBV27; possible D gene TRBD1, 6 bases. Trimming took off 7 bases at V and 3 bases at J, with 13 bases between the two ends. The CDR3 is 13 amino acids. Germline-derived CDR1 and CDR2 are MNHEY and SMNVEV (reference sequence).

The chain recombines TRBV7-9 with TRBJ2-1, with 10 bases aligning to TRBD2. The CDR3 covers 15 residues. With 5 bases clipped from V and 15 bases from J, the junction kept 16 bases outside the gene matches. In germline, CDR1 is SEHNR, CDR2 FQNEAQ (reference sequence). CDR3 in DNA: TGTGCCAGCAGCCCATCAGCGGGAGGGCCTAACCCTGGGTTCTTC. Protein product: CASSPSAGGPNPGFF.

The chain joins TRBV5-1 to TRBJ2-3, with 12 bases matching TRBD2. This CDR3 comprises 18 residues. Germline V gene sequence: CDR1 SGHRS, CDR2 YFSETQ. Trimming removed 4 bases from V and 4 bases from J; junction bases left unmatched: 13. The CDR3 coding sequence is TGCGCCAGCAGCGGGGGGCTAGCGGGAGGGCCGAGCGCAGATACGCAGTATTTT. Translation gives CASSGGLAGGPSADTQYF.

The chain uses TRBV5-6 and TRBJ2-6; a weak D match, TRBD1 (5 bases). CDR1 is SGHDT, CDR2 YYEEEE, per germline. CDR3 length equals 18 residues. The germline V and J ends were trimmed by 0 bases and 1 base, with 14 bases remaining between them. The CDR3 loop reads CASSLAGRVMSGANVLTF. CDR3 DNA sequence: TGTGCCAGCAGCTTGGCGGGCAGGGTGATGTCTGGGGCCAACGTCCTGACTTTC.

The genes are TRBV28 and TRBJ2-2, with D hard to call. Germline CDR1 and CDR2: MDHEN and SYDVKM. The V gene lost 7 bases and the J gene lost 2 bases, with 8 bases spanning the gap. The CDR3 loop spans 13 amino acids. The CDR3 coding sequence is TGTGCCAGCATCTCTACCAACACCGGGGAGCTGTTTTTT. Amino acids: CASISTNTGELFF.

The rearrangement uses TRBV27 and TRBJ2-1, with D possibly being TRBD1 or TRBD2 (5 bases each). This CDR3 spans 16 amino acids. Germline V CDR1 and CDR2: MNHEY, SMNVEV (reference sequence). V lost 6 bases and J lost 0, with 15 bases in between. The CDR3 coding sequence is TGTGCCAGCAGGACCGAGGGGACGAGCTCCTACAATGAGCAGTTCTTC. This gives the protein CASRTEGTSSYNEQFF.

This chain connects TRBV6-5 to TRBJ2-6, with D possibly called TRBD1 or TRBD2 (5 bases each). Germline CDR1 and CDR2: MNHEY and SVGAGI. This CDR3 is built from 14 residues. V was trimmed by 8 bases and J by 0 bases, leaving 8 bases between them. CDR3 region: CASYGGSGANVLTF. CDR3 in DNA: TGTGCCAGCTATGGGGGCTCTGGGGCCAACGTCCTGACTTTC.

This chain connects TRBV10-1 to TRBJ1-5; 10 nucleotides agree with TRBD1. Germline assignment: CDR1 WNHNN and CDR2 SYGVQD (reference sequence). The CDR3 runs to 17 residues. V was clipped by 6 bases and J by 2 bases; unmatched bases: 10. The CDR3 DNA sequence: TGCGCCAGCAGCGGGGTGACAGGGGGCAGGGGCAATCAGCCCCAGCATTTT. The encoded protein is CASSGVTGGRGNQPQHF.

The V and J genes are TRBV7-2 and TRBJ2-3; 8 bases fit TRBD2. V dropped 3 bases and J dropped 3; count of bases not matched to a gene: 5. Germline loops: CDR1 SGHTA, CDR2 FQGNSA. This CDR3 comprises 15 residues. CDR3 residues: CASSFTGGPTDTQYF. The CDR3 DNA sequence: TGTGCCAGCAGCTTCACGGGAGGGCCGACAGATACGCAGTATTTT.

The chain recombines TRBV5-1 with TRBJ2-7, with 11 bases identical to TRBD1. Trimming at V came to 4 bases and at J to 3 bases, leaving 9 bases not matched to a gene. This CDR3 spans 16 amino acids. Germline loops: CDR1 SGHRS, CDR2 YFSETQ. The CDR3 is CASSTEPGQGVYEQYF. As DNA, the CDR3 is TGCGCCAGCAGCACAGAACCGGGACAGGGGGTCTACGAGCAGTACTTC.

As for this clone: Other DNA sequences in the sample encode the same CDR3. The chain joins TRBV19 to TRBJ2-1; D remains ambiguous. Germline values: CDR1 LNHDA, CDR2 SQIVND (reference sequence). Trimming took 10 bases from V and 4 from J, leaving 8 bases between them. The CDR3 runs to 11 residues. The chain's CDR3 is CATSIYNEQFF. The CDR3, as DNA: TGTGCCACCTCTATTTACAATGAGCAGTTCTTC.

On this clone: Other DNA sequences within the sample encode an identical CDR3. The V call is TRBV14, the J call TRBJ2-5; D uncertain. Trimming removed 3 bases from V and 5 bases from J, with 4 bases in between. There are 11 residues in the CDR3. Germline CDR1 is SGHDN and CDR2 is FVKESK. DNA of the CDR3: TGTGCCAGCAGCCATGCGGAGACCCAGTACTTC. Amino acid sequence: CASSHAETQYF. The variable domain in full, completed from reference TRBV14 and TRBJ2-5, reads EAGVTQFPSHSVIEKGQTVTLRCDPISGHDNLYWYRRVMGKEIKFLLHFVKESKQDESGMPNNRFLAERTGGTYSTLKVQPAELEDSGVYFCASSHAETQYFGPGTRLLVL.

The chain uses TRBV4-1 and TRBJ2-2, with D perhaps matching TRBD2 (5 bases). The germline gives CDR1 MGHRA, CDR2 YSYEKL. The CDR3 contains 16 residues. The V end was cut by 0 bases, the J end by 9 bases, with 17 bases between. The CDR3 here is CASSQDLSSSEWELFF. In DNA form, the CDR3 reads TGCGCCAGCAGCCAAGATCTGTCTAGCTCGGAGTGGGAGCTGTTTTTT.

This rearrangement joins TRBV7-9 to TRBJ2-3, with D perhaps TRBD1 (6 bases). The CDR3 totals 17 residues. Trimming left V 1 base short and J 2 bases short, with 16 bases between. Per germline, CDR1 SEHNR and CDR2 FQNEAQ (reference sequence). In DNA form, the CDR3 reads TGTGCCAGCAGCTTAGGGACGAGGACAGACTACACAGATACGCAGTATTTT. Translating it yields CASSLGTRTDYTDTQYF.

This rearrangement joins TRBV2 to TRBJ2-2; no clear D gene. Germline CDR1 and CDR2: SNHLY and FYNNEI. CDR3 length: 14 residues. Trimming pared 4 bases from V and 4 bases from J, leaving 10 bases between. CDR3 DNA sequence: TGTGCCAGCAGTGTCAAGGCCGTCACCGGGGAGCTGTTTTTT. This codes for CASSVKAVTGELFF.

V and J are TRBV20-1 and TRBJ2-1, with no clear D. V lost 4 bases, J lost 8 bases, and 9 bases lay in between. The CDR3 runs 11 residues. Germline lookup yields CDR1 DFQATT and CDR2 SNEGSKA (reference sequence). Here the CDR3 DNA reads TGCAGTGCTACGACCTTAGATGAGCAGTTCTTC. This translates into CSATTLDEQFF.

As to this clone: This CDR3 is also generated by other DNA sequences in the sample. This chain connects TRBV5-1 to TRBJ2-3; D not resolved. The CDR3 totals 14 residues. Germline CDR1 and CDR2: SGHRS and YFSETQ. V was shortened by 2 bases and J by 2 bases, with 9 bases between the two germline ends. The CDR3 sequence: CASSLGQVTDTQYF. For the CDR3, the DNA is TGCGCCAGCAGCTTAGGTCAGGTCACAGATACGCAGTATTTT.

The table lists this clone with a count of one. The V call is TRBV7-2, the J call TRBJ2-1, with 7 bases aligning to TRBD1. The V segment lost 6 bases and the J segment 4 bases; nucleotides outside the gene matches: 9. CDR3 length: 15 residues. Germline CDR1 and CDR2: SGHTA and FQGNSA. Here the CDR3 DNA reads TGTGCCAGCAGGCCCACAGGGGTGCGTTACAATGAGCAGTTCTTC. It translates to CASRPTGVRYNEQFF. The variable domain in full, with the rest retrieved from reference TRBV7-2 and TRBJ2-1, is GAGVSQSPSNKVTEKGKDVELRCDPISGHTALYWYRQSLGQGLEFLIYFQGNSAPDKSGLPSDRFSAERTGGSVSTLTIQRTQQEDSAVYLCASRPTGVRYNEQFFGPGTRLTVL.

V gene TRBV5-1 combines with J gene TRBJ2-1; 8 bases agree with TRBD2. The germline gives CDR1 SGHRS, CDR2 YFSETQ. V shed 1 base, J shed 3 bases, and the junction held 6 bases outside the gene matches. The CDR3 loop spans 16 amino acids. Here the CDR3 reads CASSLSPTSDYNEQFF. In DNA, the CDR3 is TGCGCCAGCAGCTTGAGTCCGACTAGCGACTACAATGAGCAGTTCTTC.

This clone has only one observation. V gene TRBV28 combines with J gene TRBJ2-5; 8 bases agree with TRBD2. The junction had 6 bases not matched to a gene; V was cut back by 5 bases and J by 4 bases. The CDR3 runs to 14 residues. Looked up from germline, CDR1 is MDHEN and CDR2 is SYDVKM. The CDR3 protein is CASSISGNGETQYF. CDR3 DNA sequence: TGTGCCAGCAGTATTAGCGGGAACGGAGAGACCCAGTACTTC.

CDR3 coding DNA: TGTGCCAGCAGCTTTACGACTAGCAGTGAGCAGTTCTTC. It encodes CASSFTTSSEQFF. The chain uses TRBV11-2 and TRBJ2-1; TRBD2 matches at 7 bases. From germline, CDR1 is SGHAT and CDR2 FQNNGV. The V and J ends lost 3 bases and 9 bases, in that order; junction bases with no gene match: 5. CDR3 size: 13 residues.

The chain links TRBV4-1 to TRBJ1-5; D not resolved. The V end was cut by 0 bases, the J end by 7 bases, with 10 bases between. Germline CDR1 and CDR2: MGHRA and YSYEKL. This CDR3 contains 14 residues. CDR3 nucleotides: TGCGCCAGCAGCCAAGAGGAGGGTTCCCAGCCCCAGCATTTT. Translated, it gives CASSQEEGSQPQHF.

The chain uses TRBV5-4 and TRBJ2-1; the D gene is possibly TRBD2 (8 bases). Trimming took off 4 bases at V and 0 bases at J, with 20 bases between the two ends. This CDR3 contains 18 residues. Looked up from germline, CDR1 is SGHNT and CDR2 is YYREEE (reference sequence). CDR3 residues: CASSPGGGGGSSYNEQFF. CDR3 DNA: TGTGCCAGCAGCCCGGGAGGGGGCGGGGGCAGCTCCTACAATGAGCAGTTCTTC.

This chain links TRBV7-2 with TRBJ2-1; D not certain. Germline V gives CDR1 SGHTA, CDR2 FQGNSA. The CDR3 contains 13 residues. Between the trimmed V and J ends, which lost 7 bases and 5 bases, there was a span of 12 bases. In DNA, the CDR3 is TGTGCCAGCAATTCAGCGCGCCACAATGAGCAGTTCTTC. Its translation is CASNSARHNEQFF.

The chain combines TRBV5-1 with TRBJ2-7, with D tentatively TRBD2 (5 bases). Trimming stripped 4 bases from V and 7 bases from J, with 21 bases between. This CDR3 has 15 residues. Germline CDR1 SGHRS, CDR2 YFSETQ. CDR3 region: CASSQIGSGMSEQYF. CDR3 coding DNA: TGCGCCAGCAGCCAGATTGGGTCCGGGATGTCGGAGCAGTACTTC.